The source of this T cell receptor (beta chain) is a study of tumor and adjacent non-tumor tissue in lung cancer. Three rounds of nested PCR, following a modified ARM-PCR protocol, produced the TCRbeta library. In TCRdb, the multiplex PCR reads were re-called with MiXCR into one record per CDR3 protein. Here the sample spans under 75,000 distinct CDR3 sequences, around 70% being singletons. Trimming took 0 bases from V and 10 from J, leaving 16 bases between them. The CDR3 spans 15 residues. Germline-derived CDR1 and CDR2 are SGHAT and FQNNGV. This clonotype showed up many times. RNA was extracted from bulk tissue without any cell sorting. Distant lung tissue was collected more than 3 cm away from the tumor edge.

The chain employs TRBV11-2 and TRBJ2-1; a possible D gene is TRBD2 (6 bases). This receptor was obtained from a woman in her forties or fifties with non-small cell lung cancer. What was sequenced was distant non-tumor lung tissue. CDR3 nucleotide sequence: TGTGCCAGCAGCTTAGATTACGGGAGTGGCAGGGAGCAGTTCTTC. Encoded protein: CASSLDYGSGREQFF.